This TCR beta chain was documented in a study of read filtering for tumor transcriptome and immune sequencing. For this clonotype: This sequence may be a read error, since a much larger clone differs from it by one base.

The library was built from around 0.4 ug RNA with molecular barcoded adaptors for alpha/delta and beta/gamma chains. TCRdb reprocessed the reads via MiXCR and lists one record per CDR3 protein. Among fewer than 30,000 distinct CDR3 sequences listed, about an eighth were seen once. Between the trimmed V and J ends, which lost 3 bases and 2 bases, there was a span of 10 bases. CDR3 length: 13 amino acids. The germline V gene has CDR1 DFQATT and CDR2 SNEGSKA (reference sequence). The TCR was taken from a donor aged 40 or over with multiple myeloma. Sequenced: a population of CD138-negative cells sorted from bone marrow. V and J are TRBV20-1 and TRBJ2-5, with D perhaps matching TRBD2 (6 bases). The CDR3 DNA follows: TGCAGTGCTAGGGGGGGAGAGCAAGAGACCCAGTACTTC. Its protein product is CSARGGEQETQYF.